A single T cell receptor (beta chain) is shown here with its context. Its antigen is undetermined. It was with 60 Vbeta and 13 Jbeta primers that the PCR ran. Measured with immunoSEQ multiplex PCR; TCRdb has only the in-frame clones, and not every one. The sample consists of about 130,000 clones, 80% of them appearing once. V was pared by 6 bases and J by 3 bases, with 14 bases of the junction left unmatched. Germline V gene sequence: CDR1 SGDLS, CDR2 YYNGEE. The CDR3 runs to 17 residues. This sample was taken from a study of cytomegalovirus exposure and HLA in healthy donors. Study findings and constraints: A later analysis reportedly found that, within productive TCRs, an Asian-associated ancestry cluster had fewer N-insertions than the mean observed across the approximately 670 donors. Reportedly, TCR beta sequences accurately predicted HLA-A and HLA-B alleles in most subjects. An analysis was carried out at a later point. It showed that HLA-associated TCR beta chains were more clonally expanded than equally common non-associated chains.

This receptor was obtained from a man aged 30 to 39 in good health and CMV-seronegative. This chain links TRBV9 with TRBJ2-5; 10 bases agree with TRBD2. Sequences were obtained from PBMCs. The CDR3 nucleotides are TGTGCCAGCACTACCCTGTTGGAACTAGCGGGGAAAGAGACCCAGTACTTC. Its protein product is CASTTLLELAGKETQYF.